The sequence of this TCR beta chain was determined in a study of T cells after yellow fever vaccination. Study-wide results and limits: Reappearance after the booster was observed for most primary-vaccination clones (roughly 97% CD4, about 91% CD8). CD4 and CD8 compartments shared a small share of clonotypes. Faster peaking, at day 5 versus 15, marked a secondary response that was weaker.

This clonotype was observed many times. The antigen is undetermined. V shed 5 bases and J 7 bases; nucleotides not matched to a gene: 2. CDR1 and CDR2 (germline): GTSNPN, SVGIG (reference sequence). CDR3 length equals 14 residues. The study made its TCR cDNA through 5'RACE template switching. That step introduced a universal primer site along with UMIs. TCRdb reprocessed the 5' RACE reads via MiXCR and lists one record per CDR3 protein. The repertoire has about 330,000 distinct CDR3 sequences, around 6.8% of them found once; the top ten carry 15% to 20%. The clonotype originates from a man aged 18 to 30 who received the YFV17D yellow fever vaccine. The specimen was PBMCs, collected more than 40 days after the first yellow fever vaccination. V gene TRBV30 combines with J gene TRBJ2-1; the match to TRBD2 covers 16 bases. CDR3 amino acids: CAWEGLAGGNEQFF. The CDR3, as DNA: TGTGCCTGGGAGGGACTAGCGGGGGGGAATGAGCAGTTCTTC.